The rows below give T cell receptor beta chains drawn from one sample of a study of cytomegalovirus exposure and HLA in healthy donors. Method: immunoSEQ multiplex PCR; TCRdb's copy keeps in-frame clones and lacks some. The sample consists of around 70,000 clones, roughly 76% of them appearing once. The sequencing sample was made of PBMCs. These receptors all stem from a male donor in good health and CMV-seropositive. CDR3s include the opening cysteine and the closing phenylalanine or tryptophan.

V	J	CDR3
TRBV18	TRBJ2-7	CASSPPGTGGEQYF
TRBV4-2	TRBJ2-5	CASSQGGTALSSGVVETQYF
TRBV10-3	-	CAISESRGLTSYEQYF
TRBV25-1	TRBJ1-1	CASSDRDRGVSDTEAFF
TRBV6-1	TRBJ2-7	CASSEVQGAYEQYF
TRBV6-1	TRBJ1-2	CASSERPGPYGYTF
TRBV6-1	TRBJ2-5	CASRPGLAGPTQYF
TRBV7-9	TRBJ1-2	CASSLEQGGYTF
TRBV5-6	TRBJ2-1	CASSLVGRLAGEQFF
TRBV14	TRBJ1-2	CASSQGTGNPYYGYTF
TRBV6-1	TRBJ1-2	CASSEMVGTAVGYTF
TRBV5-4	TRBJ1-1	CASSPYGYGTGADTEAFF
TRBV29-1	TRBJ2-3	CSAYTSGGAWDTQYF
TRBV29-1	TRBJ1-1	CSVEGGGTEAFF
TRBV6-5	TRBJ2-1	CASSYTMTSGSPFF
TRBV7-9	TRBJ2-5	CASSLSTRRWQETQYF
TRBV7-3	TRBJ2-1	CASSTDGLAGNEQFF
TRBV19	TRBJ2-3	CASRDGGSTDTQYF
TRBV29-1	TRBJ2-2	CSVGGLAGGPGTGELFF
TRBV4-2	TRBJ2-3	CASSQDYRLAGGAGDTQYF
TRBV10-3	TRBJ2-3	CAISESMSGGGGDTQYF
TRBV5-4	TRBJ2-2	CASSSRWTGELFF
TRBV10-3	TRBJ2-5	CAISGGGGGRETQYF
TRBV9	TRBJ2-2	CASSPRTGGTGELFF
TRBV14	TRBJ1-5	CASSQSGVQPQHF